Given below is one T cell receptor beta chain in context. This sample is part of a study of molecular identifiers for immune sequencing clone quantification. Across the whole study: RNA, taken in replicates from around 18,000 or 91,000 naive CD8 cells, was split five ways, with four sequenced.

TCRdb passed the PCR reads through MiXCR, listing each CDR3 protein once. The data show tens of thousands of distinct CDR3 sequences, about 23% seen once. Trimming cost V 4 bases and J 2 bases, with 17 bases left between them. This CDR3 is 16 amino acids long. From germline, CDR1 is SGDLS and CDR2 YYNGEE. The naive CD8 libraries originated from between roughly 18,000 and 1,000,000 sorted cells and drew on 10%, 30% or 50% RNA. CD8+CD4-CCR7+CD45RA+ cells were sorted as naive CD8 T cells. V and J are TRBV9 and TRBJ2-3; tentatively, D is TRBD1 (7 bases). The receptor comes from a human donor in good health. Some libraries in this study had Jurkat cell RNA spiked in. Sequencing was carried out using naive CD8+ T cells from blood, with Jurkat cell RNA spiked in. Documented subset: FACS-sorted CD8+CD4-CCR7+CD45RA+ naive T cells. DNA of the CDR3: TGTGCCAGCAGCTCCGAGGGGGGACAGTACACAGATACGCAGTATTTT. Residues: CASSSEGGQYTDTQYF.